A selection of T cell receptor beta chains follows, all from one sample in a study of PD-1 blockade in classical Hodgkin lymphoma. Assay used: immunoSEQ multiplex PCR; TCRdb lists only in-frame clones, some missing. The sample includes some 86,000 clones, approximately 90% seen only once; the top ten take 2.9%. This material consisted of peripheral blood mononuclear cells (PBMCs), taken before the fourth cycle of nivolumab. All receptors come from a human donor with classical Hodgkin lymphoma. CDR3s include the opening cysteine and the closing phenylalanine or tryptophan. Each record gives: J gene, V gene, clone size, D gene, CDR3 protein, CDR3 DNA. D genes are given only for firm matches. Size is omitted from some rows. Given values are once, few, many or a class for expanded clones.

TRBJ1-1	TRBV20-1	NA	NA	CSAPLNTEAFF	TGCAGTGCCCCGTTGAACACTGAAGCTTTCTTT
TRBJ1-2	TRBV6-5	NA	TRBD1	CASGKDQGATYGYTF	TGTGCCAGCGGAAAGGATCAGGGGGCGACCTATGGCTACACCTTC
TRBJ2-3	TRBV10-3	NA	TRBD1	CAISDLTGQPYLHTDTQYF	TGTGCCATCAGTGATCTGACAGGGCAACCTTACCTTCACACAGATACGCAGTATTTT
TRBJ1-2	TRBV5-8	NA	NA	CASSMAAGVYGYTF	TGTGCCAGCAGCATGGCGGCAGGAGTATATGGCTACACCTTC
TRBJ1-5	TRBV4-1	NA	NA	CASSQGRDQPQHF	TGCGCCAGCAGCCAAGGAAGGGATCAGCCCCAGCATTTT
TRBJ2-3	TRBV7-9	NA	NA	CASSPIDTTDTQYF	TGTGCCAGCAGCCCCATTGACACCACAGATACGCAGTATTTT
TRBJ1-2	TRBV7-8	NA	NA	CASSLDPGVARYGYTF	TGTGCCAGCAGCTTAGATCCGGGGGTTGCGAGATATGGCTACACCTTC
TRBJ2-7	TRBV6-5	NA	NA	CASSRGGAYEQYF	TGTGCCAGCAGCAGGGGGGGGGCCTACGAGCAGTACTTC
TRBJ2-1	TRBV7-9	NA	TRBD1	CASSLVFTGALGQFF	TGTGCCAGCAGCTTAGTGTTTACAGGGGCCTTGGGGCAGTTCTTC
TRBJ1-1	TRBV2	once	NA	CASSVGFDSLNTEAFF	TGTGCCAGCAGTGTCGGGTTTGACAGCCTCAACACTGAAGCTTTCTTT
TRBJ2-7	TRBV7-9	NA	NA	CASSPAGLRARQYF	TGTGCCAGCAGCCCCGCGGGTCTCCGAGCTAGGCAGTACTTC
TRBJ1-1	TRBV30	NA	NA	CAWSVLTESEAFF	TGTGCCTGGAGCGTACTCACCGAATCTGAAGCTTTCTTT
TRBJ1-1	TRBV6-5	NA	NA	CASSYLPRGTEAFF	TGTGCCAGCAGTTACCTCCCGCGCGGAACTGAAGCTTTCTTT
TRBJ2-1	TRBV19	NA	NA	CASSMIGEGGNEQFF	TGTGCCAGTAGTATGATCGGGGAAGGGGGGAATGAGCAGTTCTTC
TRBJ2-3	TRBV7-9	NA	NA	CASGPRGAGTDTQYF	TGTGCCAGCGGCCCGAGGGGGGCTGGCACAGATACGCAGTATTTT
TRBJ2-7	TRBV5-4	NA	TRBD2	CASSRSGGSPRGEQYF	TGTGCCAGCAGCCGATCCGGCGGGAGCCCTCGGGGCGAGCAGTACTTC